A single sample gave rise to the 31 T cell receptor beta chains below, sequenced in a study of T-cell memory formation after mild COVID-19. TCRdb independently ran MiXCR on the 5' RACE reads; one entry per CDR3 protein. This sample has roughly 170,000 distinct CDR3 sequences, with about a fifth found just once. The sequenced sample consisted of PBMCs or a T cell subset sorted from them (not recorded which). These receptor sequences come from an adult woman who had mild COVID-19 (a few samples of this study predate the infection). Cell type and time point are not known.

This chain connects TRBV12-3 or TRBV12-4 to TRBJ1-3; 10 bases line up with TRBD1. The CDR3 has 13 amino acids. With 3 bases clipped from V and 8 bases from J, the junction kept 1 base outside the gene matches. CDR3 sequence: CASSFGQGDTIYF. CDR3 DNA sequence: TGTGCCAGCAGTTTCGGACAGGGGGACACCATATATTTT.

This clonotype was observed a handful of times. J is TRBJ2-7 and V is TRBV7-2; 12 nucleotides align to TRBD2. Trimming removed 2 bases from V and 3 bases from J; junction bases left unmatched: 8. Germline assignment: CDR1 SGHTA and CDR2 FQGNSA. The CDR3 spans 17 residues. CDR3 in amino acids: CASSLYPSGGANYEQYF. The CDR3 region has the DNA TGTGCCAGCAGCTTATATCCTAGCGGGGGGGCTAACTACGAGCAGTACTTC.

This clonotype was recorded a few times. This chain connects TRBV12-3 or TRBV12-4 to TRBJ1-2, with D perhaps TRBD1 (6 bases). Trimming took off 5 bases at V and 8 bases at J, with 12 bases between the two ends. The CDR3 covers 12 residues. In DNA form, the CDR3 reads TGTGCCAGCAGTATGGCAGGGGACGGCTACACCTTC. It is translated as CASSMAGDGYTF.

This clonotype was detected only a few times. This rearrangement joins TRBV11-2 to TRBJ2-1, with 12 positions matching TRBD2. The CDR3 is 14 amino acids. Trimming took 5 bases from V and 9 from J; bases not matched to a gene: 5. Per germline, CDR1 SGHAT and CDR2 FQNNGV. DNA of the CDR3: TGTGCCAGCAGCCCTGGACTAGCGGGGTTTGAGCAGTTCTTC. This encodes CASSPGLAGFEQFF.

This chain links TRBV6-6 with TRBJ2-7, with TRBD1 identical over 9 bases. The trim removed 4 bases at V and 4 bases at J, leaving 2 bases unmatched. Germline V CDR1 and CDR2: MNHNY, SVGAGI (reference sequence). The CDR3 contains 13 residues. The CDR3 reads CASSSGTGYEQYF. CDR3 nucleotide sequence: TGTGCCAGCAGTTCCGGGACAGGGTACGAGCAGTACTTC.

The chain is built from TRBV7-9 and TRBJ2-1; D may match TRBD1 or TRBD2 (6 bases each). V was shortened by 1 base and J by 4 bases, with 8 bases between the two germline ends. This CDR3 comprises 14 residues. Germline assignment: CDR1 SEHNR and CDR2 FQNEAQ (reference sequence). This CDR3 is CASSLEGGYNEQFF. The CDR3 DNA follows: TGTGCCAGCAGCTTAGAAGGGGGGTACAATGAGCAGTTCTTC.

The chain's CDR3 is CASSLKNQPQHF. CDR3 in DNA: TGTGCCAGCAGCTTAAAAAATCAGCCCCAGCATTTT. This chain joins TRBV7-9 and TRBJ1-5; D is uncertain. Trimming removed 2 bases at V and 4 bases at J, with 3 bases between. Per germline, CDR1 SEHNR and CDR2 FQNEAQ (reference sequence). The CDR3 is 12 residues long.

J is TRBJ2-1 and V is TRBV5-1, with 8 bases lining up with TRBD2. CDR1 SGHRS and CDR2 YFSETQ come from the germline V gene. The J segment lost 5 bases and the V segment lost 5 bases, leaving 15 bases of the junction unmatched. CDR3 length: 17 amino acids. The CDR3 region is CASSPGIAGSRDNEQFF. The CDR3, as DNA: TGCGCCAGCAGTCCGGGAATAGCGGGGAGTAGAGACAATGAGCAGTTCTTC.

This clonotype showed up just a few times. The genes are TRBV7-9 and TRBJ1-2; D gene uncertain. Germline V gene lookup returns CDR1 SEHNR and CDR2 FQNEAQ (reference sequence). This CDR3 is built from 15 residues. V was cut by 5 bases and J by 6 bases, with 19 bases left in between. The CDR3 sequence: CASSIPTRGSNGYTF. CDR3 DNA: TGTGCCAGCAGCATCCCCACCCGGGGAAGCAATGGCTACACCTTC.

The chain uses TRBV15 and TRBJ2-1, with 8 bases fitting TRBD1. Trimming at V came to 8 bases and at J to 2 bases, leaving 11 bases not matched to a gene. The germline CDR1 and CDR2 sequences are LNHNV and YYDKDF (reference sequence). The CDR3 is 16 residues long. CDR3 sequence: CATLRLDRGTYNEQFF. In nucleotides, the CDR3 is TGTGCCACCCTGAGACTAGACAGGGGAACCTACAATGAGCAGTTCTTC.

This clonotype was seen more than once but under ten times. The CDR3 is CASSQPGLGYNEQFF. Written as DNA, the CDR3 is TGCGCCAGCAGCCAACCGGGACTAGGTTACAATGAGCAGTTCTTC. The chain combines TRBV4-1 with TRBJ2-1; 8 bases align to TRBD2. Germline CDR1 MGHRA, CDR2 YSYEKL. Trimming removed 2 bases from V and 4 bases from J; junction bases left unmatched: 4. CDR3 length: 15 residues.

A few counts support this clonotype. The genes are TRBV29-1 and TRBJ2-7; D is uncertain. Trimming took off 1 base at V and 5 bases at J, with 9 bases between the two ends. The CDR3 has 12 amino acids. CDR1 and CDR2 (germline): SQVTM, ANQGSEA. The CDR3 DNA follows: TGCAGCGTTGAAGGTCTTACCGACGAGCAGTACTTC. Translating gives CSVEGLTDEQYF.

This clonotype was observed a handful of times. The chain employs TRBV6-1 and TRBJ1-1, with TRBD1 matching 7 bases. This CDR3 has 14 amino acids. Trimming took 7 bases from V and 8 from J; bases not matched to a gene: 13. From germline, CDR1 is MNHNS and CDR2 SASEGT. The CDR3 sequence: CASIDPQGLAEAFF. CDR3 in DNA: TGTGCCAGCATCGACCCACAGGGGTTAGCGGAAGCTTTCTTT.

This clonotype was counted once. The chain joins TRBV4-1 to TRBJ1-1, with D perhaps matching TRBD1 (6 bases). The V gene lost 4 bases and the J gene lost 1 base, with 13 bases spanning the gap. CDR3 size: 15 residues. Germline V gives CDR1 MGHRA, CDR2 YSYEKL. The CDR3 is CASSPPTGTNTEAFF. CDR3 nucleotides: TGCGCCAGCAGCCCACCCACAGGGACGAACACTGAAGCTTTCTTT.

V is TRBV15 and J is TRBJ2-3, with D possibly being TRBD1 (5 bases). Trimming cost V 3 bases and J 0 bases, with 13 bases left between them. From germline, CDR1 is LNHNV and CDR2 YYDKDF (reference sequence). This CDR3 is built from 16 residues. CDR3 region: CATSRGDSTSTDTQYF. The CDR3 region has the DNA TGTGCCACCAGCAGGGGCGACAGCACCAGCACAGATACGCAGTATTTT.

This clonotype was counted between two and nine times. This chain joins TRBV27 and TRBJ2-1; 9 bases fit TRBD1. CDR1 is MNHEY and CDR2 is SMNVEV in the germline V gene (reference sequence). The CDR3 spans 16 residues. The ends lost 3 bases at V and 8 bases at J; junction bases unmatched: 11. The DNA of the CDR3 is TGTGCCAGCAGTTTTCATCCGGGACAGGGTTTGCATGAGCAGTTCTTC. This translates into CASSFHPGQGLHEQFF.

This chain joins TRBV7-9 and TRBJ2-5; possible D gene TRBD1, 6 bases. V lost 4 bases and J lost 2, with 17 bases in between. This CDR3 comprises 16 residues. The germline CDR1 and CDR2 sequences are SEHNR and FQNEAQ (reference sequence). The DNA for the CDR3 is TGTGCCAGCAGCTCTAAAACAGGGATCAATCAAGAGACCCAGTACTTC. Residues: CASSSKTGINQETQYF.

There are a few counts of this clonotype. The chain links TRBV20-1 to TRBJ2-2, with 8 nucleotides matching TRBD2. This CDR3 is built from 16 residues. V lost 2 bases to trimming and J lost 2 bases; unmatched junction nucleotides: 7. Germline V gene sequence: CDR1 DFQATT, CDR2 SNEGSKA (reference sequence). The CDR3 region is CSARKTSGGNTGELFF. The CDR3 DNA follows: TGCAGTGCTAGAAAGACAAGCGGGGGCAACACCGGGGAGCTGTTTTTT.

This chain links TRBV15 with TRBJ2-7, with 12 bases identical to TRBD2. The V gene end was trimmed by 5 bases and the J gene end by 7 bases; junction bases not matched to a gene: 9. The CDR3 has 15 residues. Germline loops: CDR1 LNHNV, CDR2 YYDKDF (reference sequence). The CDR3 region is CATSSKLAGGPEQYF. In DNA, the CDR3 is TGTGCCACCAGCTCTAAACTAGCGGGAGGCCCTGAGCAGTACTTC.

The chain couples TRBV7-9 to TRBJ1-4; D call uncertain. The CDR3 contains 13 residues. V lost 1 base to trimming and J lost 5 bases, with 5 bases between them. Germline V gives CDR1 SEHNR, CDR2 FQNEAQ (reference sequence). The chain's CDR3 is CASSLDVNEKLFF. As DNA, the CDR3 is TGTGCCAGCAGCTTAGACGTAAATGAAAAACTGTTTTTT. The full variable domain, with the rest looked up from reference TRBV7-9 and TRBJ1-4, is DTGVSQNPRHKITKRGQNVTFRCDPISEHNRLYWYRQTLGQGPEFLTYFQNEAQLEKSRLLSDRFSAERPKGSFSTLEIQRTEQGDSAMYLCASSLDVNEKLFFGSGTQLSVL.

This clonotype was picked up a small number of times. The V gene is TRBV29-1, the J gene TRBJ2-1; 7 nucleotides match TRBD1. Trimming cost V 6 bases and J 5 bases; bases outside gene matches: 7. The CDR3 has 13 residues. Germline loops: CDR1 SQVTM, CDR2 ANQGSEA. CDR3 in DNA: TGCAGCGTATGGTACGGGACAGACAATGAGCAGTTCTTC. Translation gives CSVWYGTDNEQFF.

The chain joins TRBV3-1 to TRBJ2-7; D is unresolved. The CDR3 is made up of 14 amino acids. The germline gives CDR1 LGHDT, CDR2 YNNKEL (reference sequence). Between the trimmed V and J ends, which lost 4 bases and 2 bases, there was a span of 12 bases. The DNA of the CDR3 is TGTGCCAGCAGCCCCCCGGACGGAGCCTACGAGCAGTACTTC. Protein: CASSPPDGAYEQYF.

The V call is TRBV15, the J call TRBJ2-1; D unresolved. The CDR3 has 15 residues. CDR1 is LNHNV and CDR2 is YYDKDF in the germline V gene (reference sequence). Deletions cut 0 bases from V and 1 base from J, with 7 bases between. This CDR3 reads CATSRERVSYNEQFF. CDR3 bases: TGTGCCACCAGCAGAGAAAGAGTATCCTACAATGAGCAGTTCTTC. Drawing the rest from reference TRBV15 and TRBJ2-1, the complete variable domain is DAMVIQNPRYQVTQFGKPVTLSCSQTLNHNVMYWYQQKSSQAPKLLFHYYDKDFNNEADTPDNFQSRRPNTSFCFLDIRSPGLGDTAMYLCATSRERVSYNEQFFGPGTRLTVL.

The chain links TRBV7-7 to TRBJ2-5, with D possibly TRBD2 on 6 matching bases. Germline V gives CDR1 SSHAT, CDR2 FNYEAQ (reference sequence). The CDR3 sequence is 14 residues long. V was pared by 5 bases and J by 5 bases, with 15 bases between. The CDR3 protein is CASSPAPGGETQYF. DNA for the CDR3: TGTGCCAGCAGCCCCGCGCCAGGAGGGGAGACCCAGTACTTC.

The V call is TRBV19, the J call TRBJ2-1; 7 positions match TRBD2. The CDR3 runs 13 residues. Trimming took 9 bases from V and 4 from J; bases not matched to a gene: 6. CDR1 and CDR2 (germline): LNHDA, SQIVND (reference sequence). The CDR3, as DNA: TGTGCCAGCTCGACAGCGGGATACAATGAGCAGTTCTTC. Protein: CASSTAGYNEQFF.

This clonotype was counted a few times. This sequence joins TRBV6-6 and TRBJ1-1; tentative D call: TRBD1 (6 bases). The CDR3 covers 16 residues. Trimming stripped 0 bases from V and 1 base from J, with 12 bases between. CDR1 and CDR2 (germline): MNHNY, SVGAGI (reference sequence). CDR3 nucleotides: TGTGCCAGCAGTTACTCGGGCAGGGGACAGAACACTGAAGCTTTCTTT. As protein: CASSYSGRGQNTEAFF.

J is TRBJ2-5 and V is TRBV10-3; maybe TRBD2 (6 bases). The CDR3 is 16 residues long. The V end lost 2 bases, the J end lost 1 base, and 14 bases lay between the germline ends. Germline V gene lookup returns CDR1 ENHRY and CDR2 SYGVKD. CDR3 sequence: CAISEGRRGSQETQYF. The CDR3 DNA reads as TGTGCCATCAGTGAGGGCCGGCGGGGTTCCCAAGAGACCCAGTACTTC.

This clonotype was seen a handful of times. The V gene is TRBV12-3 or TRBV12-4, the J gene TRBJ2-2, with 7 bases fitting TRBD1. The CDR3 spans 17 residues. Trimming cost V 3 bases and J 3 bases; bases outside gene matches: 10. In DNA, the CDR3 is TGTGCCAGCAGTTTCCCGATCTACAGGGGTCACACCGGGGAGCTGTTTTTT. Its translation: CASSFPIYRGHTGELFF.

This clonotype was observed a few times. CDR3 in DNA: TGTGCCAGCAGCCTCAGCGGATATGAGCAGTTCTTC. This encodes CASSLSGYEQFF. The V call is TRBV6-2 or TRBV6-3, the J call TRBJ2-1, with D possibly being TRBD2 (5 bases). CDR3 size: 12 residues. Germline lookup yields CDR1 MNHEY and CDR2 SVGEGT. V gave up 6 bases and J gave up 8 bases, with 11 bases separating them.

The chain carries TRBV2 and TRBJ2-3, with no clear D. CDR1 SNHLY and CDR2 FYNNEI come from the germline V gene. The germline V and J ends were trimmed by 1 base and 6 bases, with 5 bases remaining between them. The CDR3 sequence is 12 residues long. The CDR3: CASSEDRDTQYF. The CDR3 DNA follows: TGTGCCAGCAGTGAAGACCGTGATACGCAGTATTTT.

This clonotype was counted between two and nine times. This CDR3 reads CATSGKDTPNTGELFF. The CDR3 nucleotides are TGTGCCACCAGCGGCAAGGACACGCCGAACACCGGGGAGCTGTTTTTT. The rearrangement links TRBV15 to TRBJ2-2, with a tentative D call TRBD1 (5 bases). The germline V gene has CDR1 LNHNV and CDR2 YYDKDF (reference sequence). V lost 5 bases to trimming and J lost 0 bases, with 13 bases between them. The CDR3 loop spans 16 amino acids.